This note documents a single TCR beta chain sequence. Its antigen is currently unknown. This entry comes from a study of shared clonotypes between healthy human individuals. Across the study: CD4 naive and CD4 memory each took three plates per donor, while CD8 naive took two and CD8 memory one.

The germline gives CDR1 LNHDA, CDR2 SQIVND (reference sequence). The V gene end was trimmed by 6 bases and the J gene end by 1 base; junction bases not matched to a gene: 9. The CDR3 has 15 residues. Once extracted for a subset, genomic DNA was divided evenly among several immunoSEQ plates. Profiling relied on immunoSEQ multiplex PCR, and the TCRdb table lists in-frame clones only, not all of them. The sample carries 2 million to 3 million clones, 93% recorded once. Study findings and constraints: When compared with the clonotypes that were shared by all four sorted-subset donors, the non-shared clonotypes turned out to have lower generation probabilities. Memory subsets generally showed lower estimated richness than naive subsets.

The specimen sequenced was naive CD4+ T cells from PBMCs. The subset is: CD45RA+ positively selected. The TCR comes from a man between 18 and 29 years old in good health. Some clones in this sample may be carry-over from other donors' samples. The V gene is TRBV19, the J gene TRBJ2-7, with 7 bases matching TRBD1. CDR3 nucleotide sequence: TGTGCCAGTAGCCTACAGGGGCTAGATTCCTACGAGCAGTACTTC. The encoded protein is CASSLQGLDSYEQYF.